Following are 15 T cell receptor beta chains from one sample sequenced in a study of T cells in Graves' hyperthyroidism and ophthalmopathy (dated by TCRdb to about 2019). The method was multiplex PCR. The sequencing machine was an Illumina HiSeq 2000. TCR beta CDR3 regions were amplified from RNA transcripts. The first round of RT-PCR for the TCR CDR3 was performed with the HTBI primer set and the Qiagen OneStep RT-PCR kit. The public reads were run again by TCRdb, first through fastp at Q25 and then through MiXCR, and only productive beta chains were kept. Rows matching on CDR3 protein sequence are summarized as one entry with the most common DNA and genes. This sample has 560,000 or so distinct CDR3 sequences in its table, and 15% to 20% of those were observed once. About 50% of the sample is held by the ten biggest clonotypes. The sequenced sample was blood. These receptors all stem from a man in his forties with Graves' ophthalmopathy.

The chain has TRBV7-9 and TRBJ2-1; the match to TRBD2 covers 13 bases. In germline, CDR1 is SEHNR, CDR2 FQNEAQ (reference sequence). J was trimmed by 7 bases and V by 2 bases; bases with no gene match: 5. This CDR3 comprises 16 residues. CDR3 nucleotide sequence: TGTGCCAGCAGCTTATCGGGACTAGCGGGGTGGAATGAGCAGTTCTTC. This codes for CASSLSGLAGWNEQFF.

This clonotype showed up many times. V usage is TRBV5-5 and J usage is TRBJ1-1, with D uncertain. Trimming cost V 1 base and J 8 bases, with 6 bases left between them. Germline V gene data show CDR1 as SGHKS and CDR2 as YYEKEE (reference sequence). The CDR3 contains 11 residues. CDR3 bases: TGTGCCAGCAGCTTGCAGGACGAAGCTTTCTTT. Encoded protein: CASSLQDEAFF. Supplemented by reference TRBV5-5 and TRBJ1-1, the full variable domain reads DAGVTQSPTHLIKTRGQQVTLRCSPISGHKSVSWYQQVLGQGPQFIFQYYEKEERGRGNFPDRFSARQFPNYSSELNVNALLLGDSALYLCASSLQDEAFFGQGTRLTVV.

This chain uses TRBV20-1 with TRBJ2-2; tentative D call: TRBD1 (7 bases). Germline lookup yields CDR1 DFQATT and CDR2 SNEGSKA (reference sequence). This CDR3 comprises 14 residues. With 2 bases removed from V and 6 bases from J, the gap between germline ends came to 13 bases. CDR3: CSARIRGVAGELFF. In nucleotides, the CDR3 is TGCAGTGCTAGAATCAGGGGGGTTGCCGGGGAGCTGTTTTTT.

The genes are TRBV27 and TRBJ1-1; the D gene is possibly TRBD1 (6 bases). This CDR3 is 20 amino acids long. The V end lost 2 bases, the J end lost 4 bases, and 29 bases lay between the germline ends. Germline CDR1 is MNHEY and CDR2 is SMNVEV (reference sequence). CDR3 sequence (DNA): TGTGCCAGCAGTTTAATGGGGGCGCGGAGAAGGAGAGACGGAAGCACTGAAGCTTTCTTT. As protein: CASSLMGARRRRDGSTEAFF.

A few counts support this clonotype. The chain carries TRBV6-5 and TRBJ1-2; possible D gene TRBD1, 6 bases. V gave up 2 bases and J gave up 4 bases, with 17 bases separating them. The CDR3 spans 16 residues. In germline, CDR1 is MNHEY, CDR2 SVGAGI. CDR3 DNA: TGTGCCAGCAGTTACGCACTGACAGGAGGAACCTATGGCTACACCTTC. Amino acids: CASSYALTGGTYGYTF.

The chain has TRBV5-5 and TRBJ2-1, with TRBD2 matching over 7 bases. This CDR3 has 17 amino acids. The trim removed 4 bases at V and 1 base at J, leaving 11 bases unmatched. From germline, CDR1 is SGHKS and CDR2 YYEKEE (reference sequence). Here the CDR3 DNA reads TGTGCCAGCAGCCAGGGAGGGGCGGGGTATTCCTACAATGAGCAGTTCTTC. Amino acids: CASSQGGAGYSYNEQFF.

This sequence joins TRBV15 and TRBJ2-7; 7 nucleotides agree with TRBD1. CDR3 length: 11 residues. CDR1 is LNHNV, CDR2 YYDKDF, per germline (reference sequence). Germline trimming cut 5 bases from V and 6 bases from J; bases unmatched to any gene: 1. The CDR3 nucleotides are TGTGCCACCAGCGAGGGGGCCGAGCAGTACTTC. Translating gives CATSEGAEQYF.

This clonotype appeared many times. The CDR3 sequence: CASSVGLAGRTYEQYF. In DNA, the CDR3 is TGTGCCAGCAGTGTAGGACTAGCGGGAAGGACCTACGAGCAGTACTTC. This chain uses TRBV6-1 with TRBJ2-7, with 12 bases lining up with TRBD2. V lost 4 bases to trimming and J lost 2 bases; unmatched junction nucleotides: 6. The CDR3 length is 16 residues. CDR1 is MNHNS and CDR2 is SASEGT in the germline V gene.

There are many counts of this clonotype. The chain uses TRBV5-1 and TRBJ2-7, with TRBD2 matching over 10 bases. Germline values: CDR1 SGHRS, CDR2 YFSETQ. The CDR3 has 16 amino acids. The V segment lost 4 bases and the J segment 5 bases; nucleotides outside the gene matches: 12. CDR3 in amino acids: CASSPWLASGSDEQYF. The CDR3 DNA follows: TGCGCCAGCAGCCCCTGGTTGGCTAGCGGGAGTGACGAGCAGTACTTC. Using reference TRBV5-1 and TRBJ2-7 for the parts outside the CDR3, the full variable domain is KAGVTQTPRYLIKTRGQQVTLSCSPISGHRSVSWYQQTPGQGLQFLFEYFSETQRNKGNFPGRFSGRQFSNSRSEMNVSTLELGDSALYLCASSPWLASGSDEQYFGPGTRLTVT.

Turning to this clonotype: A much larger clone lies one base from this, so it may be a read error. The chain carries TRBV28 and TRBJ1-5, with TRBD1 identical over 7 bases. Germline lookup yields CDR1 MDHEN and CDR2 SYDVKM. This CDR3 is 13 amino acids long. The CDR3 reads CATLQGLHQLQHF. In DNA, the CDR3 is TGTGCCACCCTACAGGGGCTCCATCAGCTCCAGCATTTT.

This CDR3 reads CSARTTTGELFF. The CDR3 bases are TGCAGTGCTAGGACCACCACCGGGGAGCTGTTTTTT. The chain couples TRBV20-1 to TRBJ2-2; D call uncertain. The CDR3 runs to 12 residues. CDR1 and CDR2 from the germline V gene are DFQATT and SNEGSKA (reference sequence). Trimming took 3 bases from V and 4 from J, leaving 6 bases between them.

At least ten counts were recorded for this clonotype. V and J are TRBV2 and TRBJ2-5; D may be TRBD2 (6 bases). Trimming cost V 4 bases and J 4 bases, with 16 bases left between them. The CDR3 loop spans 15 amino acids. Germline V gene lookup returns CDR1 SNHLY and CDR2 FYNNEI. Here the CDR3 reads CASSAAGSSGETQYF. For the CDR3, the DNA is TGTGCCAGCAGTGCGGCAGGGAGTAGCGGAGAGACCCAGTACTTC.

This clonotype was picked up many times. The gene calls are TRBV5-1 and TRBJ2-5; unclear D gene. Trimming pared 1 base from V and 5 bases from J, leaving 9 bases between. The germline V gene has CDR1 SGHRS and CDR2 YFSETQ. There are 13 residues in the CDR3. The DNA of the CDR3 is TGCGCCAGCAGCTTGCTACGTCAGGAGACCCAGTACTTC. Protein product: CASSLLRQETQYF.

The CDR3 DNA is TGCAGCGTTCCCGCGTACTCTGGAAACACCATATATTTT. Amino acids: CSVPAYSGNTIYF. The genes are TRBV29-1 and TRBJ1-3, with unresolved D. CDR3 length equals 13 residues. Germline loops: CDR1 SQVTM, CDR2 ANQGSEA. Trimming took 5 bases from V and 0 from J, leaving 8 bases between them.

The rearrangement links TRBV5-1 to TRBJ2-1, with TRBD2 matching over 8 bases. V lost 5 bases to trimming and J lost 10 bases; unmatched junction nucleotides: 5. The CDR3 has 12 residues. Germline V gene data show CDR1 as SGHRS and CDR2 as YFSETQ. The CDR3 bases are TGCGCCAGCAGTTTCATAGCGGGAGAGCAGTTCTTC. Protein: CASSFIAGEQFF. Filled out from reference TRBV5-1 and TRBJ2-1, the complete variable domain reads KAGVTQTPRYLIKTRGQQVTLSCSPISGHRSVSWYQQTPGQGLQFLFEYFSETQRNKGNFPGRFSGRQFSNSRSEMNVSTLELGDSALYLCASSFIAGEQFFGPGTRLTVL.